This TCR beta chain was sequenced during a study of T cell repertoires in cytomegalovirus infection. Overall study: CMV infection together with matching HLA type was indicated by public TCR beta signatures.

Notes on this clonotype: Its antigen is currently unknown.

One entry per CDR3 protein results from TCRdb running MiXCR on the reads. The profile shows under 150,000 distinct CDR3 sequences, roughly 9% of them singletons. Study-wide points: In two of eight donors, the top clonotype was HLA-C-restricted CMV-specific.

This CDR3 spans 14 amino acids. The V end was cut by 6 bases, the J end by 4 bases, with 15 bases between. The V gene's germline CDR1 is SQVTM and CDR2 ANQGSEA. The clonotype comes from a human donor in good health (CMV status not recorded). Some clones in this sample may be carry-over from other donors' samples. Sequencing input: PBMCs. The J gene is TRBJ2-2, the V gene TRBV29-1; tentative D call: TRBD1 (5 bases). The CDR3 reads CSVARTLSTGELFF. CDR3 nucleotides: TGCAGCGTCGCGAGGACACTTTCCACCGGGGAGCTGTTTTTT.